A single sample gave rise to the 29 T cell receptor beta chains below, sequenced in a study of T cell responses to AZD1222 COVID-19 vaccine. Sequencing was performed with immunoSEQ multiplex PCR; in TCRdb, only in-frame clones are kept and a portion is missing. Among 100,000 to 150,000 clones, 75% to 95% were seen once, and the ten largest hold 7.2%. This sample comprised peripheral blood, obtained on day 0 of AZD1222 vaccination. Every receptor here comes from an adult in good health.

The chain has TRBV18 and TRBJ2-3; 7 bases match TRBD1. Germline V gives CDR1 KGHSH, CDR2 LQKENI. J lost 1 base, V lost 3 bases, and 7 bases had no gene match. The CDR3 sequence is 16 residues long. The CDR3 here is CASSPAVGQGTDTQYF. The CDR3 coding sequence is TGTGCCAGCTCACCGGCCGTCGGACAGGGCACAGATACGCAGTATTTT.

The table lists this clone with a few counts. J is TRBJ2-7 and V is TRBV10-3; D may be TRBD2 (6 bases). Germline CDR1 ENHRY, CDR2 SYGVKD. This CDR3 is built from 11 residues. V lost 7 bases to trimming and J lost 5 bases, with 9 bases between them. CDR3 region: CAITSDHEQYF. DNA for the CDR3: TGTGCCATCACTAGCGACCACGAGCAGTACTTC.

The chain carries TRBV5-4 and TRBJ1-2, with TRBD1 as a possible D gene (5 bases). Germline CDR1 and CDR2: SGHNT and YYREEE (reference sequence). The CDR3 sequence is 15 residues long. The V end was cut by 4 bases, the J end by 5 bases, with 18 bases between. The CDR3 sequence is CASSPDPGGEYGYTF. The CDR3 DNA sequence: TGTGCCAGCAGCCCGGATCCGGGGGGGGAGTATGGCTACACCTTC.

The chain employs TRBV13 and TRBJ2-2, with D maybe TRBD1 (5 bases). Germline CDR1 reads PRHDT; CDR2 reads FYEKMQ (reference sequence). V gave up 5 bases and J gave up 6 bases, with 13 bases separating them. The CDR3 runs 14 residues. The CDR3 coding sequence is TGTGCCAGCAGCATAACAGGTTCTGCCGGGGAGCTGTTTTTT. Protein product: CASSITGSAGELFF.

The V gene is TRBV10-1, the J gene TRBJ2-3, with 9 bases fitting TRBD2. This CDR3 has 15 amino acids. CDR1 WNHNN and CDR2 SYGVQD come from the germline V gene (reference sequence). V trimming: 0 bases; J trimming: 5 bases; junction bases outside the gene matches: 3. The CDR3 sequence is CASSESTSGKDTQYF. CDR3 sequence (DNA): TGCGCCAGCAGTGAGTCGACTAGCGGAAAAGATACGCAGTATTTT.

CDR3 in amino acids: CASSRTVNNSPLHF. CDR3 sequence (DNA): TGTGCCAGCAGCCGGACTGTGAATAATTCACCCCTCCACTTT. The genes are TRBV11-2 and TRBJ1-6; D is undetermined. The CDR3 contains 14 residues. Deletions cut 5 bases from V and 5 bases from J, with 10 bases between. Germline CDR1 SGHAT, CDR2 FQNNGV.

The chain joins TRBV7-9 to TRBJ1-1; D gene unclear. Germline CDR1 reads SEHNR; CDR2 reads FQNEAQ (reference sequence). This CDR3 is built from 14 residues. V lost 0 bases, J lost 1 base, and 6 bases lay in between. CDR3 nucleotides: TGTGCCAGCAGCTTAGCAGGGCCGAACACTGAAGCTTTCTTT. The encoded protein is CASSLAGPNTEAFF.

The rearrangement joins TRBV2 to TRBJ2-7; 7 bases map to TRBD1. This CDR3 has 12 amino acids. Germline V gene sequence: CDR1 SNHLY, CDR2 FYNNEI. J was trimmed by 5 bases and V by 10 bases; bases with no gene match: 8. The CDR3 here is CATSTGTHEQYF. The CDR3 DNA reads TGTGCCACATCGACAGGGACCCACGAGCAGTACTTC. Filled out from reference TRBV2 and TRBJ2-7, the complete variable domain reads EPEVTQTPSHQVTQMGQEVILRCVPISNHLYFYWYRQILGQKVEFLVSFYNNEISEKSEIFDDQFSVERPDGSNFTLKIRSTKLEDSAMYFCATSTGTHEQYFGPGTRLTVT.

The chain has TRBV6-2 or TRBV6-3 and TRBJ2-7; no clear D gene. Germline V gene lookup returns CDR1 MNHEY and CDR2 SVGEGT. V was shortened by 4 bases and J by 2 bases, with 12 bases between the two germline ends. There are 14 residues in the CDR3. The CDR3 DNA sequence: TGTGCCAGCAGTTTCTTCGGTTCTACCTACGAGCAGTACTTC. Translated: CASSFFGSTYEQYF.

The chain has TRBV19 and TRBJ2-7; no reliable D call. Germline assignment: CDR1 LNHDA and CDR2 SQIVND (reference sequence). The germline V and J ends were trimmed by 0 bases and 4 bases, with 16 bases remaining between them. The CDR3 is 16 residues long. Here the CDR3 DNA reads TGTGCCAGTAGTATAGATAAGGCCTCCTCCCGTTACGAGCAGTACTTC. It yields the protein CASSIDKASSRYEQYF.

The chain combines TRBV7-9 with TRBJ1-5; tentative D call: TRBD1 (5 bases). Trimming cost V 5 bases and J 1 base, with 12 bases left between them. The germline gives CDR1 SEHNR, CDR2 FQNEAQ (reference sequence). The CDR3 length is 15 residues. CDR3 DNA sequence: TGTGCCAGCAGCCGGGACGGTCTAAGCAATCAGCCCCAGCATTTT. Protein product: CASSRDGLSNQPQHF. Combining the CDR3 with reference TRBV7-9 and TRBJ1-5 gives the whole variable domain DTGVSQNPRHKITKRGQNVTFRCDPISEHNRLYWYRQTLGQGPEFLTYFQNEAQLEKSRLLSDRFSAERPKGSFSTLEIQRTEQGDSAMYLCASSRDGLSNQPQHFGDGTRLSIL.

The rearrangement links TRBV6-5 to TRBJ2-2; perhaps TRBD2 as D (6 bases). Germline V CDR1 and CDR2: MNHEY, SVGAGI. This CDR3 spans 13 amino acids. CDR3 in amino acids: CAGGAANTGELFF. As DNA, the CDR3 is TGTGCGGGCGGGGCCGCGAACACCGGGGAGCTGTTTTTT.

The chain carries TRBV5-1 and TRBJ2-6; tentatively, D is TRBD2 (6 bases). V shed 5 bases and J shed 5 bases, with 20 bases lying between them. The CDR3 length is 17 residues. Germline V gene sequence: CDR1 SGHRS, CDR2 YFSETQ. CDR3 bases: TGCGCCAGCAGGGAAGGAGGGCCTGAGGGCTGGGCCAACGTCCTGACTTTC. Translating it yields CASREGGPEGWANVLTF.

V and J are TRBV10-1 and TRBJ2-1; possible D gene TRBD1, 5 bases. Germline CDR1 is WNHNN and CDR2 is SYGVQD (reference sequence). The CDR3 is 13 residues long. The V and J ends lost 2 bases and 7 bases respectively, with 9 bases between them. CDR3 nucleotide sequence: TGCGCCAGCAGTGAGACAGGCAGGAATGAGCAGTTCTTC. Its protein product is CASSETGRNEQFF.

The V and J genes are TRBV27 and TRBJ2-3; D is unclear. V was clipped by 5 bases and J by 3 bases, with 6 bases between them. Per germline, CDR1 MNHEY and CDR2 SMNVEV (reference sequence). This CDR3 has 12 residues. CDR3 in amino acids: CASSPGTDTQYF. CDR3 DNA: TGTGCCAGCAGTCCCGGGACAGATACGCAGTATTTT.

J is TRBJ2-5 and V is TRBV7-2, with a possible D match to TRBD1 (6 bases). The last part of the DNA fits TRBJ2-7 better; the J call may be wrong. The CDR3 length is 17 residues. Germline V gene lookup returns CDR1 SGHTA and CDR2 FQGNSA. The CDR3 region has the DNA TGTGCCAGCAGCGACAGGATAGGGTCAGGGGTCTCCTACGAGCAGTACTTC. It translates to CASSDRIGSGVSYEQYF.

The V and J genes are TRBV15 and TRBJ2-7; no firm D call. Trimming removed 0 bases from V and 3 bases from J, with 3 bases in between. This CDR3 has 12 residues. Germline CDR1 reads LNHNV; CDR2 reads YYDKDF (reference sequence). CDR3 in amino acids: CATSRDGYEQYF. The CDR3 bases are TGTGCCACCAGCAGAGATGGCTACGAGCAGTACTTC.

The chain uses TRBV5-1 and TRBJ2-1; a weak D match, TRBD1 (5 bases). This CDR3 contains 15 residues. The germline V and J ends were trimmed by 1 base and 4 bases, with 12 bases remaining between them. Germline lookup yields CDR1 SGHRS and CDR2 YFSETQ. CDR3 coding DNA: TGCGCCAGCAGCTTGTCAACTCAGGGATACAATGAGCAGTTCTTC. This sequence encodes CASSLSTQGYNEQFF.

The chain links TRBV28 to TRBJ1-4, with D possibly matching TRBD1 (6 bases). Deletions cut 6 bases from V and 6 bases from J, with 8 bases between. The germline gives CDR1 MDHEN, CDR2 SYDVKM. The CDR3 is 12 residues long. The DNA of the CDR3 is TGTGCCAGCAGCCGACAGGATGAAAAACTGTTTTTT. This encodes CASSRQDEKLFF.

For this clone: At the DNA level, this CDR3 is encoded by other sequences in the same sample as well. The V call is TRBV25-1, the J call TRBJ2-7; TRBD1 matches at 7 bases. Germline V gene sequence: CDR1 MGHDK, CDR2 SYGVNS. This CDR3 contains 14 residues. V was clipped by 5 bases and J by 6 bases; unmatched bases: 10. Here the CDR3 reads CASSQTGTSGEQYF. Here the CDR3 DNA reads TGTGCCAGCAGTCAGACAGGGACCTCTGGCGAGCAGTACTTC.

The V and J genes are TRBV10-2 and TRBJ1-1; a possible D gene is TRBD1 (5 bases). V was trimmed by 5 bases and J by 0 bases, leaving 7 bases between them. Germline CDR1 and CDR2: WSHSY and SAAADI. CDR3 size: 13 residues. The CDR3 sequence: CASSSQVNTEAFF. CDR3 sequence (DNA): TGCGCCAGCAGTTCACAGGTGAACACTGAAGCTTTCTTT.

The CDR3 DNA reads TGTGCCAGCAGCCAAGTATTAGGCGTAGCGGGAGGGTTCTACGAGCAGTACTTC. This gives the protein CASSQVLGVAGGFYEQYF. The gene calls are TRBV4-2 and TRBJ2-7, with TRBD2 matching 11 bases. The CDR3 is made up of 18 amino acids. Germline lookup yields CDR1 LGHNA and CDR2 YNFKEQ. The trim removed 1 base at V and 3 bases at J, leaving 11 bases unmatched.

DNA of the CDR3: TGTGCCAGCAGTGACACCCCATTGACCCGTCCCAGCTCCTACAATGAGCAGTTCTTC. It encodes CASSDTPLTRPSSYNEQFF. The V gene is TRBV6-4, the J gene TRBJ2-1, with no clear D. The V gene's germline CDR1 is MRHNA and CDR2 SNTAGT. V was cut by 2 bases and J by 0 bases, with 20 bases left in between. The CDR3 has 19 residues.

This chain links TRBV2 with TRBJ1-5; weak D call: TRBD1 (5 bases). Trimming stripped 3 bases from V and 4 bases from J, with 10 bases between. Germline V gene data show CDR1 as SNHLY and CDR2 as FYNNEI. The CDR3 is made up of 14 amino acids. CDR3: CASSDRQGNQPQHF. CDR3 bases: TGTGCCAGCAGTGACAGGCAGGGTAATCAGCCCCAGCATTTT.

This clone has only one observation. The genes are TRBV4-2 and TRBJ2-3; the D is unclear. Trimming removed 2 bases at V and 4 bases at J, with 7 bases between. Germline CDR1 reads LGHNA; CDR2 reads YNFKEQ. The CDR3 has 13 residues. The CDR3: CASSQMISDTQYF. CDR3 nucleotides: TGTGCCAGCAGCCAAATGATCTCAGATACGCAGTATTTT.

The chain combines TRBV28 with TRBJ2-4; TRBD1 matches 9 bases. Per germline, CDR1 MDHEN and CDR2 SYDVKM. V gave up 2 bases and J gave up 7 bases; unmatched junction bases: 3. The CDR3 extends over 14 amino acids. The CDR3 bases are TGTGCCAGCAGTTTACTGACAGGGGGTAACATTCAGTACTTC. This encodes CASSLLTGGNIQYF.

The chain has TRBV18 and TRBJ2-2, with 12 bases matching TRBD2. The junction had 3 bases not matched to a gene; V was cut back by 6 bases and J by 1 base. Germline values: CDR1 KGHSH, CDR2 LQKENI. There are 16 residues in the CDR3. The CDR3 DNA is TGTGCCAGCTCGCCGACTAGCGGGAGGAACACCGGGGAGCTGTTTTTT. This translates into CASSPTSGRNTGELFF.

The chain couples TRBV28 to TRBJ1-3; weak D call: TRBD1 (5 bases). The CDR3 is 14 amino acids. V lost 8 bases, J lost 4 bases, and 15 bases lay in between. The V gene's germline CDR1 is MDHEN and CDR2 SYDVKM. The CDR3 is CASGGTVAGNTIYF. The DNA for the CDR3 is TGTGCCAGCGGGGGGACCGTGGCAGGAAACACCATATATTTT. Complete variable domain (other parts from reference TRBV28 and TRBJ1-3): DVKVTQSSRYLVKRTGEKVFLECVQDMDHENMFWYRQDPGLGLRLIYFSYDVKMKEKGDIPEGYSVSREKKERFSLILESASTNQTSMYLCASGGTVAGNTIYFGEGSWLTVV.

In its sample, this clone was seen once. V and J are TRBV4-1 and TRBJ2-7, with a tentative D call TRBD1 (5 bases). This CDR3 has 13 amino acids. Trimming removed 0 bases at V and 5 bases at J, with 8 bases between. Germline V gene sequence: CDR1 MGHRA, CDR2 YSYEKL. The CDR3 DNA reads as TGCGCCAGCAGCCAAGATAGGGGAAACGAGCAGTACTTC. Its translation: CASSQDRGNEQYF.